This T cell receptor (beta chain) appears in the sequencing data of a study of blood T cell repertoires in COVID-19. Study overall: Specimens from acute and convalescent COVID-19 originated in the United States, Italy and Spain.

Seattle's enrolled individuals joined amid active infection and were then monitored longitudinally. TCRdb's table, derived via immunoSEQ multiplex PCR, lists solely in-frame clones and lacks some. This table has 80,000 to 100,000 clones, roughly 70% appearing once. Sequencing used peripheral blood. The sequence came from a man between 65 and 85 years old with COVID-19, enrolled during active disease.

The CDR3 reads CASSLSRGKTGELFF. CDR3 DNA: TGTGCCAGCAGCTTGAGCAGGGGGAAAACCGGGGAGCTGTTTTTT. The chain is built from TRBV7-9 and TRBJ2-2; 7 nucleotides align to TRBD1. The trim removed 3 bases at V and 5 bases at J, leaving 6 bases unmatched. The germline gives CDR1 SEHNR, CDR2 FQNEAQ (reference sequence). The CDR3 is 15 amino acids.